This paragraph reports one T cell receptor beta chain. The CDR3 spans 14 residues. The ends lost 3 bases at V and 5 bases at J; junction bases unmatched: 4. Looked up from germline, CDR1 is SNHLY and CDR2 is FYNNEI. This entry is derived from a study of control samples from healthy donors and cancer patients. TCRdb's table, derived via immunoSEQ multiplex PCR, lists solely in-frame clones and lacks some. The sample has over 100,000 clones, about 91% seen once; the top ten hold approximately 3.5%. This rearrangement joins TRBV2 to TRBJ2-7; the match to TRBD1 covers 10 bases. This TCR derives from a man in his forties or fifties in good health. The material sequenced was blood. The chain's CDR3 is CASSEDRGLNEQYF. The CDR3 nucleotides are TGTGCCAGCAGTGAGGACAGGGGGTTGAACGAGCAGTACTTC.